The count of the clone carrying this T cell receptor (beta chain) is one. Clones were read by immunoSEQ multiplex PCR, and TCRdb kept only the in-frame ones, dropping some. The sample has 2 million to 2.5 million clones, about 93% seen once; the top ten hold around 1.7%. This sample is part of a study of shared clonotypes between healthy human individuals. About the research overall: Each donor contributed plates that comprised three CD4 naive, three CD4 memory, two CD8 naive and one CD8 memory.

The germline V gene has CDR1 SGDLS and CDR2 YYNGEE. Losses at the gene ends were 4 bases for V and 0 bases for J; bases not matched to a gene: 7. The CDR3 extends over 16 amino acids. CD45RO-negative cells were positively selected for CCR7, leaving out terminally differentiated effector memory CD45RA+ cells. What was sequenced was naive CD8+ T cells from PBMCs. The TCR sequence derives from a man younger than 35 in good health. Some clones in this sample may be carry-over from other donors' samples. The rearrangement links TRBV9 to TRBJ1-3; TRBD1 aligns across 7 bases. CDR3 protein: CASSLDRDRSGNTIYF. CDR3 in DNA: TGTGCCAGCAGCCTCGACAGGGATCGCTCTGGAAACACCATATATTTT.